What follows are 2 T cell receptor beta chains derived from one specimen sequenced in a study of cytomegalovirus exposure and HLA in healthy donors. It was with 60 Vbeta and 13 Jbeta primers that the PCR ran. Data came from immunoSEQ multiplex PCR; TCRdb stores just in-frame clones and leaves some out. The sample lists over 100,000 clones, over 9% occurring once. The sequenced material came from PBMCs. All receptors derive from a middle-aged man in good health and CMV-seropositive.

The rearrangement joins TRBV28 to TRBJ2-3; 10 bases agree with TRBD2. V was clipped by 5 bases and J by 3 bases; unmatched bases: 8. This CDR3 contains 16 residues. Germline V gene data show CDR1 as MDHEN and CDR2 as SYDVKM. CDR3 sequence: CASSPLRAGGTDTQYF. The DNA of the CDR3 is TGTGCCAGCAGTCCATTAAGAGCGGGAGGGACAGATACGCAGTATTTT.

V gene TRBV30 combines with J gene TRBJ2-2; D call uncertain. The V gene's germline CDR1 is GTSNPN and CDR2 SVGIG (reference sequence). The CDR3 runs 14 residues. Trimming pared 4 bases from V and 4 bases from J, leaving 13 bases between. This CDR3 is CAWNYGYGTGELFF. The CDR3 DNA sequence: TGTGCCTGGAACTATGGGTACGGCACCGGGGAGCTGTTTTTT.